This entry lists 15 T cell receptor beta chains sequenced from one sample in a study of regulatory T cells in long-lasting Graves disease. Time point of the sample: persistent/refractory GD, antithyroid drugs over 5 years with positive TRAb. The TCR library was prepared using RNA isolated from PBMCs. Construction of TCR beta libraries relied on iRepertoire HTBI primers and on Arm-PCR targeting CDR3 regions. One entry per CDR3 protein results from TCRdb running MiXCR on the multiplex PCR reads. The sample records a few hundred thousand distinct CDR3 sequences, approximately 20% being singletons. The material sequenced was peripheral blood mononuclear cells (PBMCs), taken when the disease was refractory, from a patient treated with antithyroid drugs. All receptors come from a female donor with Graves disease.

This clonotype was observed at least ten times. The CDR3 spells CAWSVLGAQGYTF. The CDR3 DNA is TGTGCCTGGAGTGTACTAGGGGCGCAGGGCTACACCTTC. The chain couples TRBV30 to TRBJ1-2; perhaps TRBD1 as D (5 bases). Germline values: CDR1 GTSNPN, CDR2 SVGIG (reference sequence). This CDR3 contains 13 residues. V lost 0 bases, J lost 8 bases, and 13 bases lay in between. Variable domain in full (rest from reference TRBV30 and TRBJ1-2): SQTIHQWPATLVQPVGSPLSLECTVEGTSNPNLYWYRQAAGRGLQLLFYSVGIGQISSEVPQNLSASRPQDRQFILSSKKLLLSDSGFYLCAWSVLGAQGYTFGSGTRLTVV.

In DNA, the CDR3 is TGTGCCAGCGGGACACTCCAAGAGACCCAGTACTTC. It translates to CASGTLQETQYF. The chain recombines TRBV5-6 with TRBJ2-5; a possible D gene is TRBD1 (6 bases). The length of the CDR3 is 12 residues. The V end lost 7 bases, the J end lost 1 base, and 8 bases lay between the germline ends. Germline V gene data show CDR1 as SGHDT and CDR2 as YYEEEE.

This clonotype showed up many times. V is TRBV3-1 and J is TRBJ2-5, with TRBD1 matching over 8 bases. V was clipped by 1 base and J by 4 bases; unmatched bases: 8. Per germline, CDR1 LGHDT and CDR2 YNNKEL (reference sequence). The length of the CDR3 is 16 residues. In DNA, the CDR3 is TGTGCCAGCAGCCAAGCGACAGGGGCGCTCGCAGAGACCCAGTACTTC. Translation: CASSQATGALAETQYF.

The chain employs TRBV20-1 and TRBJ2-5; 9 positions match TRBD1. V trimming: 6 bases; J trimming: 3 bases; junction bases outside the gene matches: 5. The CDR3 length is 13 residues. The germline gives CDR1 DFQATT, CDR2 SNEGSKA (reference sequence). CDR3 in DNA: TGCAGTGCCCGAGGGACAGGGAAAGAGACCCAGTACTTC. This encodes CSARGTGKETQYF.

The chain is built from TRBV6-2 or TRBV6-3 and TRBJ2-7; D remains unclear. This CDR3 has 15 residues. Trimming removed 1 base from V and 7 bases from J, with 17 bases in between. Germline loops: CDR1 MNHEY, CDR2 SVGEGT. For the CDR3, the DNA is TGTGCCAGCAGTTACTTCGGGCCCACCTCCTCTGAGCAGTACTTC. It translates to CASSYFGPTSSEQYF.

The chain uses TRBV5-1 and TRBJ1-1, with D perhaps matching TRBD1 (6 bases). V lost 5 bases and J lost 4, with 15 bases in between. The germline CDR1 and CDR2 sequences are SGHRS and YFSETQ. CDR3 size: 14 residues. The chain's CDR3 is CASSPARGGTEAFF. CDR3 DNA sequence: TGCGCCAGCAGTCCCGCGAGGGGGGGCACTGAAGCTTTCTTT.

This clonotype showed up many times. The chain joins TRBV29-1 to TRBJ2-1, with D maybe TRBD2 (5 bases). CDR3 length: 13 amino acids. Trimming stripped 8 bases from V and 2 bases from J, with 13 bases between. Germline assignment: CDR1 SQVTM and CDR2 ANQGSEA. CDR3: CSSEGAPYNEQFF. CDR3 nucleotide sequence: TGCAGCAGTGAGGGAGCGCCCTACAATGAGCAGTTCTTC.

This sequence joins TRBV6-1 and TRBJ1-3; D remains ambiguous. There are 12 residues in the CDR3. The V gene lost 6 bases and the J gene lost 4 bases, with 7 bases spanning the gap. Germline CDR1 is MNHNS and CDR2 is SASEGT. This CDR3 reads CASRDAGNTIYF. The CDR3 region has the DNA TGTGCCAGCAGGGACGCAGGAAACACCATATATTTT.

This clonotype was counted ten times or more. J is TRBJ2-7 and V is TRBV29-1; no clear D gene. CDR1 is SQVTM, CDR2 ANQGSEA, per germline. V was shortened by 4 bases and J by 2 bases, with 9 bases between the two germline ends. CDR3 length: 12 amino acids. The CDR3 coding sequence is TGCAGCGTTGTCGGGCTAGCCTACGAGCAGTACTTC. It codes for CSVVGLAYEQYF.

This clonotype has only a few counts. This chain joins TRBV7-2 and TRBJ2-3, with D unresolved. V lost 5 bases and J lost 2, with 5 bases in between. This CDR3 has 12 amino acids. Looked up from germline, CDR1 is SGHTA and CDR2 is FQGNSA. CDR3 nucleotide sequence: TGTGCCAGCAGCCAAAACACAGATACGCAGTATTTT. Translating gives CASSQNTDTQYF.

The chain's CDR3 is CASRAWGQDLQFF. The CDR3 DNA reads as TGTGCCAGCAGGGCTTGGGGGCAGGACCTCCAGTTCTTC. The chain combines TRBV6-1 with TRBJ2-1, with TRBD1 as a possible D gene (6 bases). With 6 bases removed from V and 13 bases from J, the gap between germline ends came to 19 bases. Germline CDR1 MNHNS, CDR2 SASEGT. This CDR3 spans 13 amino acids.

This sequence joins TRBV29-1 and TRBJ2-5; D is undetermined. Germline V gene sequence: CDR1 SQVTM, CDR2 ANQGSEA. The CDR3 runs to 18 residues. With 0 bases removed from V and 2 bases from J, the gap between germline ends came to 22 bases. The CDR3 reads CSVEDLNLDGKPQETQYF. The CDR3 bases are TGCAGCGTTGAAGATCTCAACCTCGACGGAAAACCTCAAGAGACCCAGTACTTC.

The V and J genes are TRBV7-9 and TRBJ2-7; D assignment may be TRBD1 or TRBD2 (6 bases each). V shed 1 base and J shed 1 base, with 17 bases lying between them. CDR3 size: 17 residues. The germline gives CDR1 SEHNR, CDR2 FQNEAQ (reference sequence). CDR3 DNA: TGTGCCAGCAGCTTAGACGGAGGGGGGACGGCTTCCTACGAGCAGTACTTC. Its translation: CASSLDGGGTASYEQYF.

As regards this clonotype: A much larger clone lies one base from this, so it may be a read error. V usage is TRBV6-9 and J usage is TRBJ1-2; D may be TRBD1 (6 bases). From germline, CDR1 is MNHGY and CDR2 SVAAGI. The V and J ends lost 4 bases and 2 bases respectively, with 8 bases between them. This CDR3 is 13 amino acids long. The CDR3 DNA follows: TGTGCCAGCAGTTGGGGGCAGAACTATGGCTACACCTTC. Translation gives CASSWGQNYGYTF.

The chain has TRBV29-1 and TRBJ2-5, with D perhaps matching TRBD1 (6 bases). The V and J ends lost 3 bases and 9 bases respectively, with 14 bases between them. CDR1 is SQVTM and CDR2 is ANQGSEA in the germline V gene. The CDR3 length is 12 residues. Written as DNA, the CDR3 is TGCAGCGTTGAGGAACAGGGCGAGGCCCAGTACTTC. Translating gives CSVEEQGEAQYF.